This T cell receptor beta chain was recorded in a study of T cell responses to AZD1222 COVID-19 vaccine. The V end lost 1 base, the J end lost 7 bases, and 20 bases lay between the germline ends. The germline CDR1 and CDR2 sequences are SNHLY and FYNNEI. CDR3 length: 16 amino acids. A word on this clone: Its specificity is not known.

Study-wide findings and caveats: Reports say nearly half of spike-specific TCRs go after unmutated variant regions. All repertoire sampling was performed exclusively after the peak T cell response. Seropositive status at baseline applied to only a handful of AZD1222 recipients. The sample set comprised mostly white British donors with more females, and clonal diversity was possibly underestimated.

The protocol was immunoSEQ multiplex PCR, while the TCRdb copy is restricted to in-frame clones and leaves out a portion. The sample yields tens of thousands of clones, around 89% seen once. V and J are TRBV2 and TRBJ2-7, with D tentatively TRBD1 (5 bases). This material consisted of peripheral blood, taken on day 0 of AZD1222 vaccination. The sequence was obtained from an adult in good health. The CDR3 bases are TGTGCCAGCAGTGAAGGGGGCAGCAGCCCTTATGGGGAGCAGTACTTC. Encoded protein: CASSEGGSSPYGEQYF.